These 15 T cell receptor beta chains came from one sample sequenced in a study of T-cell memory formation after mild COVID-19. TCRdb recomputed calls from the 5' RACE reads with MiXCR, one row per CDR3 protein. The sample consists of about 350,000 distinct CDR3 sequences, roughly 13% of them appearing once. Specimen: PBMCs or a T cell subset sorted from them (not recorded which). These receptors all stem from a man younger than 35 who had mild COVID-19 (a few samples of this study predate the infection). Cell type and time point are not known.

The V and J genes are TRBV18 and TRBJ2-3; D not certain. With 5 bases removed from V and 2 bases from J, the gap between germline ends came to 14 bases. Germline-derived CDR1 and CDR2 are KGHSH and LQKENI. CDR3 length: 15 amino acids. DNA for the CDR3: TGTGCCAGCTCAAGGCCCTCCCCAGCCACAGATACGCAGTATTTT. Translation gives CASSRPSPATDTQYF.

The J gene is TRBJ2-3, the V gene TRBV9, with D possibly being TRBD1 (7 bases). The CDR3 loop spans 16 amino acids. Germline CDR1 and CDR2: SGDLS and YYNGEE. The V and J ends lost 0 bases and 9 bases respectively, with 20 bases between them. The CDR3 is CASSVEGGQLTVTQYF. For the CDR3, the DNA is TGTGCCAGCAGCGTAGAGGGGGGACAGTTAACGGTGACGCAGTATTTT.

The sample holds a few counts of this clonotype. The CDR3 DNA sequence: TGTGCCAGCTCACCCGCCGAAGGGGGGGCCTCCTACGAGCAGTACGTC. Translation gives CASSPAEGGASYEQYV. The chain joins TRBV18 to TRBJ2-7, with D possibly matching TRBD2 (7 bases). The CDR3 has 16 residues. Trimming pared 3 bases from V and 0 bases from J, leaving 15 bases between. Looked up from germline, CDR1 is KGHSH and CDR2 is LQKENI.

This clonotype was observed a handful of times. The V call is TRBV7-8, the J call TRBJ2-2, with 9 bases that match TRBD2. CDR1 and CDR2 (germline): SGHVS, FQNEAQ. Unmatched junction bases numbered 9, after V lost 6 bases and J lost 4 bases. The CDR3 has 16 amino acids. In nucleotides, the CDR3 is TGTGCCAGCAGTTTATTGGCGGGGGGGACCACCGGGGAGCTGTTTTTT. Translated, it gives CASSLLAGGTTGELFF. Complete variable domain (other parts from reference TRBV7-8 and TRBJ2-2): GAGVSQSPRYKVAKRGQDVALRCDPISGHVSLFWYQQALGQGPEFLTYFQNEAQLDKSGLPSDRFFAERPEGSVSTLKIQRTQQEDSAVYLCASSLLAGGTTGELFFGEGSRLTVL.

This clonotype was observed a few times. The chain combines TRBV29-1 with TRBJ2-3, with 8 positions matching TRBD2. In germline, CDR1 is SQVTM, CDR2 ANQGSEA. With 6 bases clipped from V and 2 bases from J, the junction kept 7 bases outside the gene matches. This CDR3 is built from 14 residues. The CDR3 is CSVPLAENTDTQYF. The CDR3 DNA follows: TGCAGCGTCCCACTAGCGGAAAACACAGATACGCAGTATTTT.

This clonotype was counted many times. The genes are TRBV4-1 and TRBJ2-3, with 8 bases that match TRBD2. After removal of 2 bases from V and 2 bases from J, the junction contained 9 bases not matched to a gene. Per germline, CDR1 MGHRA and CDR2 YSYEKL. The CDR3 is 17 residues long. CDR3 bases: TGCGCCAGCAGCCAATCACCTGCGGGGGGCGACACAGATACGCAGTATTTT. Amino acids: CASSQSPAGGDTDTQYF.

With regard to this clonotype: A read error is possible here, since a much larger clone lies one base away. The conserved phenylalanine or tryptophan is not found at the CDR3 terminus, so this likely reflects a read error. This chain joins TRBV12-3 or TRBV12-4 and TRBJ2-1; the match to TRBD2 covers 8 bases. CDR3 length equals 12 residues. V lost 5 bases to trimming and J lost 12 bases; unmatched junction nucleotides: 6. CDR3 bases: TGTGCCAGCAGTCCTGGGACTAGGGGGCAGTTCTTA. Translated, it gives CASSPGTRGQFL.

This clonotype was counted only a few times. The CDR3 DNA is TGTGCCAGCAGCTCGACAGGCCTTGGGTACAATGAGCAGTTCTTC. Protein product: CASSSTGLGYNEQFF. The chain links TRBV7-9 to TRBJ2-1, with D tentatively TRBD1 (6 bases). The CDR3 has 15 residues. From germline, CDR1 is SEHNR and CDR2 FQNEAQ (reference sequence). Between the trimmed V and J ends, which lost 4 bases and 4 bases, there was a span of 14 bases. Based on the CDR3 plus reference TRBV7-9 and TRBJ2-1, the full variable domain is DTGVSQNPRHKITKRGQNVTFRCDPISEHNRLYWYRQTLGQGPEFLTYFQNEAQLEKSRLLSDRFSAERPKGSFSTLEIQRTEQGDSAMYLCASSSTGLGYNEQFFGPGTRLTVL.

V gene TRBV5-1 combines with J gene TRBJ2-7, with D hard to call. Germline V gene lookup returns CDR1 SGHRS and CDR2 YFSETQ. V dropped 0 bases and J dropped 8 bases, with 12 bases sitting between them. CDR3 length equals 13 residues. The CDR3 sequence: CASSLAASGKQYF. The CDR3 DNA sequence: TGCGCCAGCAGCTTGGCCGCAAGTGGTAAGCAGTACTTC.

The rearrangement links TRBV28 to TRBJ2-1, with 8 positions matching TRBD2. CDR3 length: 14 amino acids. CDR1 and CDR2 from the germline V gene are MDHEN and SYDVKM. After removal of 6 bases from V and 5 bases from J, the junction contained 6 bases not matched to a gene. This chain's CDR3 is CASRPGLADNEQFF. CDR3 in DNA: TGTGCCAGCAGACCCGGACTAGCAGACAATGAGCAGTTCTTC.

The rearrangement links TRBV4-1 to TRBJ1-2, with D hard to call. Germline-derived CDR1 and CDR2 are MGHRA and YSYEKL. The V and J ends lost 0 bases and 0 bases respectively, with 11 bases between them. The CDR3 sequence is 16 residues long. The DNA of the CDR3 is TGCGCCAGCAGCCAAGATGGCGCGGGAACTAACTATGGCTACACCTTC. It codes for CASSQDGAGTNYGYTF.

As DNA, the CDR3 is TGTGCCAGCAGTTACTCAAGCGGGACAGGGCGTTTAGCGCAGTACTTC. This translates into CASSYSSGTGRLAQYF. The V and J genes are TRBV6-2 or TRBV6-3 and TRBJ2-7; the match to TRBD1 covers 9 bases. This CDR3 contains 16 residues. Germline values: CDR1 MNHEY, CDR2 SVGEGT. The V gene end was trimmed by 0 bases and the J gene end by 9 bases; junction bases not matched to a gene: 12.

This clonotype was counted only a few times. CDR3 sequence: CASSYSVQGGQPQHF. CDR3 DNA: TGTGCCAGCAGTTACTCCGTGCAGGGTGGGCAGCCCCAGCATTTT. The genes are TRBV6-5 and TRBJ1-5, with D maybe TRBD1 (5 bases). Between the trimmed V and J ends, which lost 0 bases and 7 bases, there was a span of 13 bases. Germline V gene sequence: CDR1 MNHEY, CDR2 SVGAGI. CDR3 length: 15 amino acids.

The V call is TRBV14, the J call TRBJ2-1; no definite D call. Germline V gene data show CDR1 as SGHDN and CDR2 as FVKESK. This CDR3 has 13 residues. V dropped 7 bases and J dropped 8 bases, with 15 bases sitting between them. CDR3 in amino acids: CASTPGPGDEQFF. The CDR3, as DNA: TGTGCCAGCACCCCCGGGCCTGGAGATGAGCAGTTCTTC.

V and J are TRBV4-2 and TRBJ2-3, with 12 positions matching TRBD2. CDR3 length equals 19 residues. V shed 0 bases and J 2 bases; nucleotides not matched to a gene: 9. CDR1 is LGHNA and CDR2 is YNFKEQ in the germline V gene. The CDR3 loop reads CASSQDFLAGGAATDTQYF. DNA for the CDR3: TGTGCCAGCAGCCAAGATTTCCTAGCGGGGGGGGCCGCCACAGATACGCAGTATTTT.